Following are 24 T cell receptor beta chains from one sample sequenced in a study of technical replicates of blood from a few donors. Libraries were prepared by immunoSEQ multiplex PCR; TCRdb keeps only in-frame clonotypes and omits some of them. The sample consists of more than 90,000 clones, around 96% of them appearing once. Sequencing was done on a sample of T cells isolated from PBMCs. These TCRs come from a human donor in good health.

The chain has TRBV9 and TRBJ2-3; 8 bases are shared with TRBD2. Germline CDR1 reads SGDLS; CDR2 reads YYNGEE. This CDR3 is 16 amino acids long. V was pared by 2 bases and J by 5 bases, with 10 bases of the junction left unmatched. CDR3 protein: CASSVGGAGPGDTQYF. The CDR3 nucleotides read TGTGCCAGCAGCGTCGGGGGGGCCGGGCCCGGAGATACGCAGTATTTT.

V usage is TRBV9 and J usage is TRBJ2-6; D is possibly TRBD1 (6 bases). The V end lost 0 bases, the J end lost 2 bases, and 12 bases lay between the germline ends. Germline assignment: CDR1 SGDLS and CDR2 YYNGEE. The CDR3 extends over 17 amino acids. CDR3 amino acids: CASSVEPGVPGANVLTF. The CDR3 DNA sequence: TGTGCCAGCAGCGTAGAGCCAGGGGTCCCTGGGGCCAACGTCCTGACTTTC.

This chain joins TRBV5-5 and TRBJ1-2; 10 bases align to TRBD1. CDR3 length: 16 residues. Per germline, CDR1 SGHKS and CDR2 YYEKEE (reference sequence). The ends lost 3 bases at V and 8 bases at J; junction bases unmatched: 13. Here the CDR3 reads CASSYLPGQGRRGYTF. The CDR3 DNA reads TGTGCCAGCAGCTACCTACCGGGACAGGGGAGGCGAGGCTACACCTTC.

The CDR3: CASSIDLALQSDTQYF. The CDR3 DNA reads as TGTGCCAGTAGTATCGATCTAGCCCTCCAGTCAGATACGCAGTATTTT. V is TRBV19 and J is TRBJ2-3; D is perhaps TRBD2 (5 bases). V shed 3 bases and J shed 4 bases, with 17 bases lying between them. Germline V gene lookup returns CDR1 LNHDA and CDR2 SQIVND (reference sequence). The CDR3 extends over 16 amino acids. The entire variable domain, with the rest obtained from reference TRBV19 and TRBJ2-3, is as follows: DGGITQSPKYLFRKEGQNVTLSCEQNLNHDAMYWYRQDPGQGLRLIYYSQIVNDFQKGDIAEGYSVSREKKESFPLTVTSAQKNPTAFYLCASSIDLALQSDTQYFGPGTRLTVL.

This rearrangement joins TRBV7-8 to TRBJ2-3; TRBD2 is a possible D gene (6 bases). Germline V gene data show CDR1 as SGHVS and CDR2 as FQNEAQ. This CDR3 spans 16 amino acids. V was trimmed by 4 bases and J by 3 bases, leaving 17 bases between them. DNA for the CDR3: TGTGCCAGCAGCTCTTCCGGGACGGGAGCGACAGATACGCAGTATTTT. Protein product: CASSSSGTGATDTQYF.

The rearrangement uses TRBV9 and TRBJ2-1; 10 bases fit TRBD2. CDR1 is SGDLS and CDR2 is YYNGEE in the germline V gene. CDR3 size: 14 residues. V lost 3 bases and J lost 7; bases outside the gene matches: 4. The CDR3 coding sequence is TGTGCCAGCAGCGCTAGCGGGAGTCCAAATGAGCAGTTCTTC. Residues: CASSASGSPNEQFF. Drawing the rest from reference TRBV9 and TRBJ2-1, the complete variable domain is DSGVTQTPKHLITATGQRVTLRCSPRSGDLSVYWYQQSLDQGLQFLIQYYNGEERAKGNILERFSAQQFPDLHSELNLSSLELGDSALYFCASSASGSPNEQFFGPGTRLTVL.

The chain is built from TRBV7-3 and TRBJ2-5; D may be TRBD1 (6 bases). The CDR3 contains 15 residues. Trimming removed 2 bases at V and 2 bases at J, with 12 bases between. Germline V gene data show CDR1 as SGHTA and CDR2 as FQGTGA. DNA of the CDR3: TGTGCCAGCAGCTTACTGGGGGCATCACAAGAGACCCAGTACTTC. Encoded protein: CASSLLGASQETQYF.

The CDR3 is CASSLGGREKLFF. CDR3 nucleotides: TGTGCCAGCAGCTTAGGGGGGCGTGAAAAACTGTTTTTT. The rearrangement links TRBV7-6 to TRBJ1-4; tentatively, D is TRBD1 (6 bases). With 1 base removed from V and 7 bases from J, the gap between germline ends came to 7 bases. The CDR3 runs 13 residues. Germline V gene sequence: CDR1 SGHVS, CDR2 FNYEAQ.

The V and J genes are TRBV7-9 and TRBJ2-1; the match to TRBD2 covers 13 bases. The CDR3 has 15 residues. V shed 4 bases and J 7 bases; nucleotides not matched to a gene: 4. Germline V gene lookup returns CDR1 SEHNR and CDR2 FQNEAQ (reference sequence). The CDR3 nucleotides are TGTGCCAGCAGCTCAACTAGCGGGAGGGGAAATGAGCAGTTCTTC. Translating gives CASSSTSGRGNEQFF.

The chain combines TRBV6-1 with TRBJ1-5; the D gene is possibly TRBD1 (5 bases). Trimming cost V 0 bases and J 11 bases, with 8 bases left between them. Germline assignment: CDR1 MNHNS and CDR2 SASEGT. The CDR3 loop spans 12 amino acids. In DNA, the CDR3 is TGTGCCAGCAGTGAAGCGCCGGACACCCAGCATTTT. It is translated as CASSEAPDTQHF.

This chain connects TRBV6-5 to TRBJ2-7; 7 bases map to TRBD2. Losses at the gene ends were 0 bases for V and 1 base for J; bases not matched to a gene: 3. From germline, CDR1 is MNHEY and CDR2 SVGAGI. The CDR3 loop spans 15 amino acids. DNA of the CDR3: TGTGCCAGCAGTTACTCGACTAGCAGTTCCTACGAGCAGTACTTC. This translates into CASSYSTSSSYEQYF.

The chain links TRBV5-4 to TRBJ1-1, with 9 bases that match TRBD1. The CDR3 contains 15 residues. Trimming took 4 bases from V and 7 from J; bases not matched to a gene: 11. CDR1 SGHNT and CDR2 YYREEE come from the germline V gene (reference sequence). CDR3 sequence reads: CASSNRDREVDEAFF. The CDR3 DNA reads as TGTGCCAGCAGCAACCGGGACAGGGAAGTAGATGAAGCTTTCTTT.

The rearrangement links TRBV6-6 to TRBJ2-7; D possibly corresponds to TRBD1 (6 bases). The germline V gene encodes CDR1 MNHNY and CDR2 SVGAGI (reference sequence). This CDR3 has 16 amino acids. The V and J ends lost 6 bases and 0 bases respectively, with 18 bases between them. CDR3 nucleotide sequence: TGTGCCAGCAGGGACAGTCCAGCGAGTAACTCCTACGAGCAGTACTTC. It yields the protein CASRDSPASNSYEQYF.

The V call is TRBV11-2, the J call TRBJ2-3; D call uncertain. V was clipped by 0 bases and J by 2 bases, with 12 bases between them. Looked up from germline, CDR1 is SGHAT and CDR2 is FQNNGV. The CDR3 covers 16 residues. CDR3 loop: CASSLEGPTSTDTQYF. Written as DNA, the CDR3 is TGTGCCAGCAGCTTAGAGGGCCCGACCTCCACAGATACGCAGTATTTT.

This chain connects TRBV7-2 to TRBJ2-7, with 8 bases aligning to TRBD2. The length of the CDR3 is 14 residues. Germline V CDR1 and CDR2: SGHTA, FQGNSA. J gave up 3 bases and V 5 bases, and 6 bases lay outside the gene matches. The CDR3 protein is CASSHSGVGYEQYF. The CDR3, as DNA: TGTGCCAGCAGCCATAGCGGGGTGGGCTACGAGCAGTACTTC.

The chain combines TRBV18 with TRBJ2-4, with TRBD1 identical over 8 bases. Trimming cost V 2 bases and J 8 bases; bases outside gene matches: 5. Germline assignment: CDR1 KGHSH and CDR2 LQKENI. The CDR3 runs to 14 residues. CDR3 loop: CASSPESGGDIQYF. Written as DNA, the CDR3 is TGTGCCAGCTCACCAGAATCAGGGGGCGACATTCAGTACTTC.

Written as DNA, the CDR3 is TGCGCCAGCAGCCTAATAGCGGGAGGGTCCTACAATGAGCAGTTCTTC. Residues: CASSLIAGGSYNEQFF. The chain carries TRBV5-1 and TRBJ2-1; 11 nucleotides agree with TRBD2. CDR3 length: 16 residues. The germline V gene encodes CDR1 SGHRS and CDR2 YFSETQ. The junction had 4 bases not matched to a gene; V was cut back by 4 bases and J by 1 base.

The CDR3 loop reads CASSIGLTTYEQYF. CDR3 in DNA: TGTGCCAGTAGTATAGGTCTGACAACCTACGAGCAGTACTTC. J is TRBJ2-7 and V is TRBV19; D is undetermined. Trimming took 1 base from V and 2 from J, leaving 9 bases between them. The germline gives CDR1 LNHDA, CDR2 SQIVND (reference sequence). The CDR3 extends over 14 amino acids. The full variable domain, in which reference TRBV19 and TRBJ2-7 provide the parts outside the CDR3, is DGGITQSPKYLFRKEGQNVTLSCEQNLNHDAMYWYRQDPGQGLRLIYYSQIVNDFQKGDIAEGYSVSREKKESFPLTVTSAQKNPTAFYLCASSIGLTTYEQYFGPGTRLTVT.

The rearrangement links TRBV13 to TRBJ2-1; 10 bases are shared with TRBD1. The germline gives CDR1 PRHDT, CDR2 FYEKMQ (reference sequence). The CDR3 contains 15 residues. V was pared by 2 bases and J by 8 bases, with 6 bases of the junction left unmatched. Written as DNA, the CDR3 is TGTGCCAGCAGCTTATTGGGACAGGGGAGCCATGAGCAGTTCTTC. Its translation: CASSLLGQGSHEQFF. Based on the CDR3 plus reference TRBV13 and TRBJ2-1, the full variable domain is AAGVIQSPRHLIKEKRETATLKCYPIPRHDTVYWYQQGPGQDPQFLISFYEKMQSDKGSIPDRFSAQQFSDYHSELNMSSLELGDSALYFCASSLLGQGSHEQFFGPGTRLTVL.

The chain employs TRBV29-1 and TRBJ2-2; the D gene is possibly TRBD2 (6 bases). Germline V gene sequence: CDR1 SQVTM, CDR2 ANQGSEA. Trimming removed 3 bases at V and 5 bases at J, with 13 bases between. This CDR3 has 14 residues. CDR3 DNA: TGCAGCGTTGAGAGAGTAGGGAGGACCGGGGAGCTGTTTTTT. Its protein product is CSVERVGRTGELFF.

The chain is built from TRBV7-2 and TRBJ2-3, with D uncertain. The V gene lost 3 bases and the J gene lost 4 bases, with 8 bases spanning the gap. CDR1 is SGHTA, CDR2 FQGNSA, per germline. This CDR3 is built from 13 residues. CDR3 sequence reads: CASSFSSPDTQYF. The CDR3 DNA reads TGTGCCAGCAGCTTCTCGTCCCCAGATACGCAGTATTTT.

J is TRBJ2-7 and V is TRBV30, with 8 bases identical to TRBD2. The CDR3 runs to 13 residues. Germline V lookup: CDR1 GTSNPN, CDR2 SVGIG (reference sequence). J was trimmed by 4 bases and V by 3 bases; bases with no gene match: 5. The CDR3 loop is CAWSRTSGYEQYF. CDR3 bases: TGTGCCTGGAGCCGAACTAGCGGATACGAGCAGTACTTC. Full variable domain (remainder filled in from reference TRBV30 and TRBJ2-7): SQTIHQWPATLVQPVGSPLSLECTVEGTSNPNLYWYRQAAGRGLQLLFYSVGIGQISSEVPQNLSASRPQDRQFILSSKKLLLSDSGFYLCAWSRTSGYEQYFGPGTRLTVT.

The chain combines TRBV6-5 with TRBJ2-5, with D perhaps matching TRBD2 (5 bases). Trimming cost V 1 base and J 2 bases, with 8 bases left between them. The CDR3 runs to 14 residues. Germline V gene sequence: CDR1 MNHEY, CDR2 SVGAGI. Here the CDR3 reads CASSYWSGQETQYF. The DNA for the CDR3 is TGTGCCAGCAGTTACTGGAGCGGTCAAGAGACCCAGTACTTC.

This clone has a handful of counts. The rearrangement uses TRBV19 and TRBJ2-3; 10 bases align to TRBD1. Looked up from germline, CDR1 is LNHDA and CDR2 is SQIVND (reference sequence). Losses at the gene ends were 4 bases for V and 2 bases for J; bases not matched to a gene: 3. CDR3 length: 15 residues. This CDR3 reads CASSRGQGYTDTQYF. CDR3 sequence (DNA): TGTGCCAGTAGTAGGGGACAGGGGTACACAGATACGCAGTATTTT.